This TCR beta chain came from a study of blood T cells in healthy people across ages. Overall study findings and caveats: Naive CD4+ cells and diversity were both higher in long-lived donors than in aged donors.

It was with a sample-barcoded 5' primer and a J-beta primer mix that a second PCR of roughly 7 to 12 cycles was run. A single record per CDR3 protein comes from TCRdb applying MiXCR to the 5' RACE reads. The repertoire holds hundreds of thousands of distinct CDR3 sequences, with under 45% as singletons. About this clonotype itself: Its antigen is still unknown.

At least 6.5 million PBMCs were isolated per sample. This CDR3 is built from 15 residues. After removal of 5 bases from V and 6 bases from J, the junction contained 10 bases not matched to a gene. Per germline, CDR1 SEHNR and CDR2 FQNEAQ (reference sequence). The chain couples TRBV7-9 to TRBJ2-7; 10 positions match TRBD1. Sequencing used blood. The TCR sequence derives from a man aged 60 to 69 in good health. The CDR3 reads CASSDSGTGVGEQYF. The CDR3 coding sequence is TGTGCCAGCAGCGATTCCGGGACAGGGGTTGGCGAGCAGTACTTC. Filled out from reference TRBV7-9 and TRBJ2-7, the complete variable domain reads DTGVSQNPRHKITKRGQNVTFRCDPISEHNRLYWYRQTLGQGPEFLTYFQNEAQLEKSRLLSDRFSAERPKGSFSTLEIQRTEQGDSAMYLCASSDSGTGVGEQYFGPGTRLTVT.